The clone carrying this T cell receptor (beta chain) was recorded at least ten times. Primers targeting TRAV and TRBV primed first-strand cDNA, covering alpha and beta chains. With a constant-region primer and a V-primer adapter, TCRs were subjected to 15 to 25 PCR cycles of amplification. By in vitro transcription, the isolated mRNA was amplified. TCRdb itself ran the reads through MiXCR, one entry per CDR3 protein. The sample lists about 82,000 distinct CDR3 sequences; 15% to 20% were seen once. These data originate in a study of low-dose radiotherapy and immunotherapy resistance in tumors. Overall study: Members of Cohort 2 were treated with 1 Gy per fraction every two weeks; their total was 13 Gy over 26 weeks.

Documented time point: before trial treatment. V lost 1 base, J lost 2 bases, and 6 bases lay in between. This CDR3 comprises 13 residues. The chain couples TRBV12-3 or TRBV12-4 to TRBJ2-7; possibly TRBD1 for D (5 bases). The TCR comes from a male donor with prostate cancer. The sample was PBMCs, taken before treatment. The CDR3 spells CASSLGQTYEQYF. CDR3 sequence (DNA): TGTGCCAGCAGTTTAGGACAGACCTACGAGCAGTACTTC.